This is a list of T cell receptor beta chains from one sample in a study of CD8 T cells in Susac syndrome. MiXCR, applied by TCRdb to the immunoSEQ multiplex PCR reads, yields one record per CDR3 protein. The repertoire consists of about 190,000 distinct CDR3 sequences, with 80% to 95% occurring once and the leading ten covering approximately 0.098%. The specimen was CD4+ T cells from PBMCs. The source of these receptors is a human donor in good health. CDR3s include the opening cysteine and the closing phenylalanine or tryptophan. The order of the fields is clone size, D gene, J gene, V gene, CDR3 DNA, CDR3 protein. The D gene is left open where the match is weak. Size is stated for part of the rows, as once, few or many counts, or as a class when the clone is expanded.

NA | NA | TRBJ2-1 | TRBV29-1 | TGCAGCGGGGAAGAGGGGGGGGCCCCCTACAATGAGCAGTTCTTC | CSGEEGGAPYNEQFF
once | NA | TRBJ1-2 | TRBV7-9 | TGTGCCAGCAGCTTAGCAAGGGGGGACATAACTGGCTACACCTTC | CASSLARGDITGYTF
NA | NA | TRBJ2-1 | TRBV29-1 | TGCAGCGTTACAGGTTCACCGTACAATGAGCAGTTCTTC | CSVTGSPYNEQFF
NA | TRBD1 | TRBJ1-1 | TRBV29-1 | TGCAGCGTGGTTCCGACAGGGGCTTCAACTGAAGCTTTCTTT | CSVVPTGASTEAFF
once | NA | TRBJ1-5 | TRBV18 | TGTGCCAGCTCACCCGCGGGGTTCAGCAATCAGCCCCAGCATTTT | CASSPAGFSNQPQHF
NA | NA | TRBJ1-2 | TRBV6-5 | TGTGCCAGCAGTCGCAAGGGGGGCCCTAACTATGGCTACACCTTC | CASSRKGGPNYGYTF
NA | TRBD1 | TRBJ2-6 | TRBV30 | TGTGCCACCACACGACAGGGCCCTTCTGGGGCCAACGTCCTGACTTTC | CATTRQGPSGANVLTF
NA | NA | TRBJ2-5 | TRBV6-1 | TGTGCCAGCAGGATGGGCTTTAAAGAGACCCAGTACTTC | CASRMGFKETQYF
NA | NA | TRBJ1-1 | TRBV3-1 | TGTGCCAGCAGTCGGGAGGGGAGGGCTGAAGCTTTCTTT | CASSREGRAEAFF
once | TRBD1 | TRBJ1-1 | TRBV2 | TGTGCCAGCGTCTCAGGGGGCACTGAAGCTTTCTTT | CASVSGGTEAFF
NA | NA | TRBJ2-7 | TRBV20-1 | TGCAGTGCTCCAAGGGGGGCCTACGAGCAGTACTTC | CSAPRGAYEQYF
NA | NA | TRBJ1-2 | TRBV10-3 | TGTGCCATCAGTCCGACACCCTGGGACTACACCTTC | CAISPTPWDYTF
NA | NA | TRBJ2-1 | TRBV3-1 | TGTGCCAGCAGCCAAGGTGGGACTCATTCCTACAATGAGCAGTTCTTC | CASSQGGTHSYNEQFF
once | TRBD2 | TRBJ2-5 | TRBV5-6 | TGTGCCAGCACTACCTTAGGACTAGAGGAGACCCAGTACTTC | CASTTLGLEETQYF
NA | NA | TRBJ1-4 | TRBV3-1 | TGTGCCAGCAGCCAACACAATGAAAAACTGTTTTTT | CASSQHNEKLFF
NA | NA | TRBJ1-1 | TRBV20-1 | TGCAGTGCTCAGGACGGAAAAAAAAACACTGAAGCTTTCTTT | CSAQDGKKNTEAFF
NA | TRBD1 | TRBJ2-1 | TRBV24-1 | TGTGCCACCTCTTCGGACAGGGCCTACAATGAGCAGTTCTTC | CATSSDRAYNEQFF
NA | NA | TRBJ2-1 | TRBV12-3/TRBV12-4 | TGTGCCAGCAGTTTTTTTGGGGGTAGGAATGAGCAGTTCTTC | CASSFFGGRNEQFF
NA | NA | TRBJ2-1 | TRBV19 | TGTGCCAGTAGTATGTCACTCAATGAGCAGTTCTTC | CASSMSLNEQFF
NA | TRBD1 | TRBJ2-2 | TRBV19 | TGTGCCAGTACCTTGGGACAGGGGGCGAGGACCGGGGAGCTGTTTTTT | CASTLGQGARTGELFF
NA | NA | TRBJ1-1 | TRBV7-3 | TGTGCCAGCAGCTTACGGGGGTGGACTGAAGCTTTCTTT | CASSLRGWTEAFF
NA | TRBD1 | TRBJ1-1 | TRBV29-1 | TGCAGCTATGGGCAGGGGGGCACTGAAGCTTTCTTT | CSYGQGGTEAFF
NA | NA | TRBJ2-3 | TRBV9 | TGTGCCAGCAGCGTAGTGGTAGCAGATACGCAGTATTTT | CASSVVVADTQYF
NA | NA | TRBJ1-5 | TRBV4-1 | TGCGCCAGCAGCCAAGAAACGGCAGGGGCTAGCAATCAGCCCCAGCATTTT | CASSQETAGASNQPQHF
NA | NA | TRBJ1-1 | TRBV19 | TGTGCCAGTAGTACGGAGAGTGAAGCTTTCTTT | CASSTESEAFF
NA | TRBD1 | TRBJ2-1 | TRBV20-1 | TGCAGTGCCATACTAGCAGGGGGCGAGAATGAGCAGTTCTTC | CSAILAGGENEQFF
NA | NA | TRBJ1-6 | TRBV9 | TGTGCCAGCAGCCCGGTGAGCTCCTATAATTCACCCCTCCACTTT | CASSPVSSYNSPLHF
NA | NA | TRBJ1-1 | TRBV3-1 | TGTGCCAGCAGCCAAGCCCAAGGGAACACTGAAGCTTTCTTT | CASSQAQGNTEAFF
NA | NA | TRBJ1-5 | TRBV6-2/TRBV6-3 | TGTGCCAGCAGTTACATTCCCCAGCCCCAGCATTTT | CASSYIPQPQHF
NA | NA | TRBJ1-5 | TRBV7-2 | TGTGCCAGCAGCTTAACCCAGGTCCAGCCCCAGCATTTT | CASSLTQVQPQHF
NA | NA | TRBJ2-5 | TRBV11-2 | TGTGCCAGCAGCTTAGTGACCGGGGGCCAGGAGACCCAGTACTTC | CASSLVTGGQETQYF
NA | NA | TRBJ2-5 | TRBV29-1 | TGCAGCGGCGGTGCAGAGACCCAGTACTTC | CSGGAETQYF
NA | NA | TRBJ1-6 | TRBV20-1 | TGCAGTGCTAGGCCCAGGGGCTCCTATAATTCACCCCTCCACTTT | CSARPRGSYNSPLHF
NA | NA | TRBJ2-2 | TRBV19 | TGTGCCAGTAGCAACCCCCACGGGGGAGCCACCGGGGAGCTGTTTTTT | CASSNPHGGATGELFF
once | NA | TRBJ2-7 | TRBV2 | TGTGCCACCGGATACTCCTACGAGCAGTACTTC | CATGYSYEQYF
NA | TRBD2 | TRBJ2-5 | TRBV7-8 | TGTGCCAGCAGCTTAGAGGCCAGCGGGGGCCTTCAAGAGACCCAGTACTTC | CASSLEASGGLQETQYF
NA | NA | TRBJ1-2 | TRBV29-1 | TGCAGGGCGGGAGCCCAACACCCGGGCTACACCTTC | CRAGAQHPGYTF
NA | TRBD1 | TRBJ2-5 | TRBV7-3 | TGTGCCAGCAGCCCCGGACAGGGACAGACCCAGTACTTC | CASSPGQGQTQYF
NA | NA | TRBJ2-5 | TRBV7-2 | TGTGCCAGCAGCGACTCTTGGACCCGGGGGGCGGTAGAGACCCAGTACTTC | CASSDSWTRGAVETQYF
NA | TRBD1 | TRBJ1-2 | TRBV7-9 | TGTGCCAGCACCCGGACAGGGCTGGGTTATGGCTACACCTTC | CASTRTGLGYGYTF
NA | NA | TRBJ1-5 | TRBV20-1 | TGCAGTGCTAGAAGAGGGCAGGGGTTCCAGCCCCAGCATTTT | CSARRGQGFQPQHF
once | NA | TRBJ2-3 | TRBV6-5 | TGTGCCAGCAGTTACAAAGGGAGGCAGCTGTATTTT | CASSYKGRQLYF
NA | TRBD1 | TRBJ2-7 | TRBV12-3/TRBV12-4 | TGTGCCAGCAGGAAACAGGGGGCCTACGAGCAGTACTTC | CASRKQGAYEQYF
NA | TRBD1 | TRBJ1-1 | TRBV5-6 | TGTGCCAGCAGCTCCCGACAGGGCCTCATGAACACTGAAGCTTTCTTT | CASSSRQGLMNTEAFF
NA | TRBD2 | TRBJ2-1 | TRBV11-1 | TGTGCCAGCAGCCCGGCGACTAGCGGCCCTAATGAGCAGTTCTTC | CASSPATSGPNEQFF
NA | TRBD1 | TRBJ2-7 | TRBV28 | TGTGCCAGCAGTTTATGGACAGGGGGAAACGAGCAGTACTTC | CASSLWTGGNEQYF
NA | NA | TRBJ1-1 | TRBV7-9 | TGTGCCAGCAGCTCGGAGATGAACACTGAAGCTTTCTTT | CASSSEMNTEAFF
NA | NA | TRBJ2-6 | TRBV30 | TGTGCCTGGAGTGTACCGAGCTCTGGGGCCAACGTCCTGACTTTC | CAWSVPSSGANVLTF
NA | NA | TRBJ2-1 | TRBV12-3/TRBV12-4 | TGTGCCAGCAGTTTGAACAGGGCCCACTACAATGAGCAGTTCTTC | CASSLNRAHYNEQFF
NA | TRBD2 | TRBJ2-5 | TRBV12-3/TRBV12-4 | TGTGCCAGTAGAGCGGGGTTCCAAGAGACCCAGTACTTC | CASRAGFQETQYF
NA | TRBD1 | TRBJ1-1 | TRBV2 | TGTGCCAGCAGTGCCGGACAGGTACGCGGCACTGAAGCTTTCTTT | CASSAGQVRGTEAFF
NA | NA | TRBJ1-1 | TRBV7-8 | TGTGCCAGCAGCTCGATCACGAAGAGAACTGAAGTTTTCTTT | CASSSITKRTEVFF
NA | TRBD2 | TRBJ2-2 | TRBV10-3 | TGTGCCATTTCCGGGACTACACACACCGGGGAGCTGTTTTTT | CAISGTTHTGELFF